This is a list of T cell receptor beta chains from one sample in a study of blood T cell repertoires in COVID-19. Measured with immunoSEQ multiplex PCR; TCRdb has only the in-frame clones, and not every one. The sample carries tens of thousands of clones, 88% recorded once. The sequenced sample was peripheral blood. The receptor set was obtained from a human donor in a cohort sampled during active COVID-19. The CDR3 runs from the conserved cysteine through the conserved F or W.

v_call,j_call,cdr3_aa
TRBV9,TRBJ2-3,CASGLTGGVTDTQYF
TRBV15,TRBJ2-7,CATSRDEDRLYEQYF
TRBV11-2,TRBJ2-7,CASSSISYEQYF
TRBV10-1,TRBJ1-1,CASSESCEDREGNEAFF
TRBV10-2,TRBJ1-3,CASSDPGTGSGNTIYF
TRBV6-5,TRBJ1-1,CASTRDIFNTEAFF
TRBV6-5,TRBJ2-7,CASRATGDKGEQYF
TRBV7-8,TRBJ1-3,CASSRRDRSPTGNTIYF
TRBV6-6,TRBJ2-1,CASSHPGTSGVEQFF
TRBV28,TRBJ2-5,CASSLFRGWQETQYF
TRBV6-1,TRBJ2-3,CASSEEAGTSGGVGFTDTQYF
TRBV11-2,TRBJ2-4,CASSLKQGAGNIQYF
TRBV5-6,TRBJ1-2,CASSRMSGDYGYTF
TRBV18,TRBJ2-1,CASSPTLITDNEQFF
TRBV7-3,TRBJ2-5,CASSLGGSQGTQYF
TRBV7-2,TRBJ1-5,CASSSRPTGMPQHF
TRBV19,TRBJ2-5,CASSVQGQETQYF
TRBV2,TRBJ1-2,CASSLLTGEGYTF
TRBV15,TRBJ1-1,CATSGHVGGGAFF
TRBV7-9,TRBJ2-1,CASSPYRGGDNEQFF
TRBV7-2,TRBJ2-1,CASSLAAGRTSSYNEQFF
TRBV11-3,TRBJ2-2,CASSKFAGGASGELFF
TRBV11-3,TRBJ1-3,CASSSGGENTIYF
TRBV5-1,TRBJ2-3,CASSSDAAGSTDTQYF
TRBV9,TRBJ1-3,CASSGRTAGNTIYF
TRBV4-1,TRBJ2-5,CASSHQDQAQETQYF
TRBV3-1/TRBV3-2,TRBJ2-7,CASSRDRGYSTEQYF
TRBV9,TRBJ2-2,CASSVGQVLTGELFF
TRBV7-9,TRBJ2-5,CASSFTGSSQETQYF
TRBV7-2,TRBJ2-3,CASSLAVAGIADTQYF
TRBV30,TRBJ1-1,CAFDRGRGSEAFF
TRBV3-1/TRBV3-2,TRBJ1-4,CASSQDLGTGILFF
TRBV6-5,TRBJ2-3,CASALKDTQYF